This T cell receptor (beta chain) was identified in a study of PD-1 blockade in mismatch repair-deficient tumors. Findings of the study overall: Rapid post-treatment expansion, then contraction, generally preceding radiologic response, marked tumor-resident clones.

Only in-frame clones appear in the TCRdb table, and some are missing; sequencing was by immunoSEQ multiplex PCR. The sample lists tens of thousands of clones; approximately 88% were seen once. V was clipped by 8 bases and J by 9 bases, with 17 bases between them. Germline V CDR1 and CDR2: LNHDA, SQIVND (reference sequence). The CDR3 consists of 12 residues. Mismatch repair deficiency was confirmed in all patients, by PCR or immunohistochemistry. This clone was found a few times. The antigen is undetermined. The sample here was peripheral blood, taken 52 weeks after starting pembrolizumab. V usage is TRBV19 and J usage is TRBJ2-7; D remains unclear. The receptor was isolated from an adult with mismatch repair-deficient cancer. The CDR3 nucleotides read TGTGCCAGTGGGGTAACAGCCGAATTGCAGTACTTC. Its translation is CASGVTAELQYF.